These T cell receptor beta chains were read from a single sample in a study of beta chain features in type 1 diabetes. Method: immunoSEQ multiplex PCR; TCRdb's copy keeps in-frame clones and lacks some. The sample includes fewer than 20,000 clones, 45% to 55% of them seen just once. Sequenced sample: stem cell memory CD4+ T cells from blood. These receptors were obtained from a woman in her late teens or twenties in good health. Each CDR3 is given with its conserved first and last residue. Fields, in order: V gene, clone size, J gene, D gene, CDR3 DNA, CDR3 protein. The D gene is left open where the match is weak. The listing skips clone size in some rows; elsewhere it reads once, few, many or a size class.

v_call: TRBV6-5; clone_size: NA; j_call: TRBJ2-7; d_call: TRBD1; cdr3_nt: TGTGCCAGCAGTGCGACGGGACAGAAGAGCTACGAGCAGTACTTC; cdr3_aa: CASSATGQKSYEQYF
v_call: TRBV5-8; clone_size: few; j_call: TRBJ2-1; d_call: NA; cdr3_nt: TGTGCCAGCAGCTTGGGGACAGCTTACAATGAGCAGTTCTTC; cdr3_aa: CASSLGTAYNEQFF
v_call: TRBV18; clone_size: few; j_call: TRBJ1-1; d_call: NA; cdr3_nt: TGTGCCAGCTCACCTGAAGGAGGGCGGACTGAAGCTTTCTTT; cdr3_aa: CASSPEGGRTEAFF
v_call: TRBV5-4; clone_size: NA; j_call: TRBJ1-3; d_call: NA; cdr3_nt: TGTGCCAGCAGCTTGGGGGGGCCCGGAAACACCATATATTTT; cdr3_aa: CASSLGGPGNTIYF
v_call: TRBV7-2; clone_size: NA; j_call: TRBJ2-7; d_call: NA; cdr3_nt: TGTGCCAGCAGCTCTTTAGCCCAGGGTAGCTACGAGCAGTACTTC; cdr3_aa: CASSSLAQGSYEQYF
v_call: TRBV6-1; clone_size: NA; j_call: TRBJ2-1; d_call: TRBD2; cdr3_nt: TGTGCCAGCATCCGAGCGGGAGGGTCCTACAATGAGCAGTTCTTC; cdr3_aa: CASIRAGGSYNEQFF
v_call: TRBV27; clone_size: NA; j_call: TRBJ1-1; d_call: NA; cdr3_nt: TGTGCCAGCAGTTCTCTCGACAGCACTGAAGCTTTCTTT; cdr3_aa: CASSSLDSTEAFF
v_call: TRBV9; clone_size: NA; j_call: TRBJ2-3; d_call: TRBD2; cdr3_nt: TGTGCCAGCAGCGAGGGACTAGCGGGGGGGGCAGATACGCAGTATTTT; cdr3_aa: CASSEGLAGGADTQYF
v_call: TRBV10-1; clone_size: few; j_call: TRBJ2-2; d_call: TRBD2; cdr3_nt: TGCGCCAGCTCGGGCGGGAGGCCCACCGGGGAGCTGTTTTTT; cdr3_aa: CASSGGRPTGELFF
v_call: TRBV5-1; clone_size: few; j_call: TRBJ2-3; d_call: NA; cdr3_nt: TGCGCCAGCAGCTTCCCGGGGGATACGCAGTATTTT; cdr3_aa: CASSFPGDTQYF
v_call: TRBV6-5; clone_size: NA; j_call: TRBJ2-7; d_call: TRBD2; cdr3_nt: TGTGCCAGCAGCGCCACTAGCGCCCGCTCCTACGAGCAGTACTTC; cdr3_aa: CASSATSARSYEQYF
v_call: TRBV4-1; clone_size: NA; j_call: TRBJ2-7; d_call: NA; cdr3_nt: TGCGCCAGCAGCCAAGTTGTTACCTACGAGCAGTACTTC; cdr3_aa: CASSQVVTYEQYF
v_call: TRBV30; clone_size: few; j_call: TRBJ2-1; d_call: TRBD1; cdr3_nt: TGTGCCTGGGGGAGACAGGGACCCTACAATGAGCAGTTCTTC; cdr3_aa: CAWGRQGPYNEQFF
v_call: TRBV4-1; clone_size: NA; j_call: TRBJ2-3; d_call: TRBD2; cdr3_nt: TGCGCCAGCAGCCAAGGGCTAGCGGCTTACACAGATACGCAGTATTTT; cdr3_aa: CASSQGLAAYTDTQYF
v_call: TRBV21-1; clone_size: NA; j_call: TRBJ1-3; d_call: NA; cdr3_nt: TGTGCCAGCAGCAAATTTAAGGACTGGAGGAACACCATATATTTT; cdr3_aa: CASSKFKDWRNTIYF
v_call: TRBV19; clone_size: NA; j_call: TRBJ1-3; d_call: NA; cdr3_nt: TGTGCCAGCCGGTCCACTGGAAACACCATATATTTT; cdr3_aa: CASRSTGNTIYF
v_call: TRBV5-5; clone_size: NA; j_call: TRBJ1-1; d_call: NA; cdr3_nt: TGTGCCAGCAGCTTACATGACAGGCTGAACACTGAAGCTTTCTTT; cdr3_aa: CASSLHDRLNTEAFF
v_call: TRBV7-3; clone_size: NA; j_call: TRBJ2-2; d_call: TRBD1; cdr3_nt: TGTGCCAGCAGCCCCAGACAGGGCGGGGAGCTGTTTTTT; cdr3_aa: CASSPRQGGELFF
v_call: TRBV28; clone_size: NA; j_call: TRBJ1-1; d_call: TRBD1; cdr3_nt: TGTGCCAGCAGTACACCGACAGGGGTTTCTTTCTTT; cdr3_aa: CASSTPTGVSFF
v_call: TRBV30; clone_size: NA; j_call: TRBJ2-1; d_call: NA; cdr3_nt: TGTGCCTGGAGTGTCACTAAGGGGGTGACCTACAATGAGCAGTTCTTC; cdr3_aa: CAWSVTKGVTYNEQFF
v_call: TRBV27; clone_size: NA; j_call: TRBJ1-5; d_call: TRBD1; cdr3_nt: TGTGCCAGCAGGCCCTCGACAGGGGCCTTCAATCAGCCCCAGCATTTT; cdr3_aa: CASRPSTGAFNQPQHF
v_call: TRBV30; clone_size: few; j_call: TRBJ2-2; d_call: NA; cdr3_nt: TGTGCCTGGAGTGTACTGCCGACCGGGGAGCTGTTTTTT; cdr3_aa: CAWSVLPTGELFF
v_call: TRBV7-6; clone_size: NA; j_call: TRBJ2-1; d_call: TRBD2; cdr3_nt: TGTGCCAGCAGCTCGGGGTTACGAGCGGGAGTTTCGCCCTACAATGAGCAGTTCTTC; cdr3_aa: CASSSGLRAGVSPYNEQFF
v_call: TRBV29-1; clone_size: NA; j_call: TRBJ2-2; d_call: TRBD2; cdr3_nt: TGCAGCGTCGGGTTTCGACTAGCGGGTCCAACCGGGGAGCTGTTTTTT; cdr3_aa: CSVGFRLAGPTGELFF
v_call: TRBV2; clone_size: NA; j_call: TRBJ2-7; d_call: NA; cdr3_nt: TGTGCCAGCAGGAAGGCTTCAGGCAGAGAGTGCGAGCAGTACTTC; cdr3_aa: CASRKASGRECEQYF
v_call: TRBV7-9; clone_size: NA; j_call: TRBJ1-2; d_call: TRBD1; cdr3_nt: TGTGCCAGCAGCTTGGTCCAGGGGGTCGGCTACACCTTC; cdr3_aa: CASSLVQGVGYTF
v_call: TRBV7-9; clone_size: few; j_call: TRBJ2-6; d_call: NA; cdr3_nt: TGTGCCAGCAGCCACGGGAAGGGGGTGTCGGCGGGGGCCAACGTCCTGACTTTC; cdr3_aa: CASSHGKGVSAGANVLTF
v_call: TRBV6-1; clone_size: NA; j_call: TRBJ2-1; d_call: TRBD2; cdr3_nt: TGTGCCAGCAGTGAAGCCGTAGCGGGAATTGAGCAGTTCTTC; cdr3_aa: CASSEAVAGIEQFF
v_call: TRBV14; clone_size: few; j_call: TRBJ1-1; d_call: NA; cdr3_nt: TGTGCCAGCAGCCAAGTCCGGGGGAACACTGAAGCTTTCTTT; cdr3_aa: CASSQVRGNTEAFF
v_call: TRBV10-2; clone_size: few; j_call: TRBJ2-3; d_call: TRBD2; cdr3_nt: TGCGCCAGCTTTCTCCTAGCGGACCGCACAGATACGCAGTATTTT; cdr3_aa: CASFLLADRTDTQYF
v_call: TRBV2; clone_size: NA; j_call: TRBJ2-2; d_call: TRBD2; cdr3_nt: TGTGCCAGCAGTGTTCGTAGCGGGGGGGACACCGGGGAGCTGTTTTTT; cdr3_aa: CASSVRSGGDTGELFF
v_call: TRBV29-1; clone_size: NA; j_call: TRBJ1-1; d_call: TRBD1; cdr3_nt: TGCAGCGCCTCTTACAGGGGCCGTGAAGCTTTCTTT; cdr3_aa: CSASYRGREAFF
v_call: TRBV5-6; clone_size: NA; j_call: TRBJ1-4; d_call: NA; cdr3_nt: TGTGCCAGCAGCCCCCGGCGGACAGCAACTAATGAAAAACTGTTTTTT; cdr3_aa: CASSPRRTATNEKLFF
v_call: TRBV5-4; clone_size: few; j_call: TRBJ1-2; d_call: NA; cdr3_nt: TGTGCCAGCAGCTTAAGCGGAGTTTTGCGTACCCCTCACTATGGCTACACCTTC; cdr3_aa: CASSLSGVLRTPHYGYTF
v_call: TRBV4-1; clone_size: NA; j_call: TRBJ1-2; d_call: NA; cdr3_nt: TGCGCCAGCAGCCAAGACTGGGGCTGGCAGGGGCGCCCGGAAGGCTACACCTTC; cdr3_aa: CASSQDWGWQGRPEGYTF
v_call: TRBV6-6; clone_size: once; j_call: TRBJ2-3; d_call: NA; cdr3_nt: TGTGCCAGCAGTTACGGACAGCTCACAGATACGCAGTATTTT; cdr3_aa: CASSYGQLTDTQYF
v_call: TRBV11-3; clone_size: NA; j_call: TRBJ2-3; d_call: NA; cdr3_nt: TGTGCCAGCAGCCCCGGGGGTGATACGCAGTATTTT; cdr3_aa: CASSPGGDTQYF
v_call: TRBV11-2; clone_size: NA; j_call: TRBJ1-2; d_call: TRBD1; cdr3_nt: TGTGCCAGCAGCTTAGATAACAGGGGCTCCGGCTACACCTTC; cdr3_aa: CASSLDNRGSGYTF
v_call: TRBV6-6; clone_size: few; j_call: TRBJ1-2; d_call: NA; cdr3_nt: TGTGCCAGCAGTCTCAGGGAGGGCTATGGCTACACCTTC; cdr3_aa: CASSLREGYGYTF
v_call: TRBV6-5; clone_size: NA; j_call: TRBJ2-7; d_call: TRBD2; cdr3_nt: TGTGCCAGCAGTCTTGGACTAGCGGATCCCTACGAGCAGTACTTC; cdr3_aa: CASSLGLADPYEQYF
v_call: TRBV10-2; clone_size: NA; j_call: TRBJ2-5; d_call: TRBD2; cdr3_nt: TGCGCCAGCCGACTAGCGGGCCAAGAGACCCAGTACTTC; cdr3_aa: CASRLAGQETQYF
v_call: TRBV2; clone_size: NA; j_call: TRBJ2-2; d_call: TRBD2; cdr3_nt: TGTGCCAGCAGGACGAGCGGGGGGGCCATCGGGGAGCTGTTTTTT; cdr3_aa: CASRTSGGAIGELFF
v_call: TRBV5-4; clone_size: NA; j_call: TRBJ1-3; d_call: TRBD1; cdr3_nt: TGTGCCAGCAGCTTGGAGCCCCCGGGACAGGGGGCAGGAAACACCATATATTTT; cdr3_aa: CASSLEPPGQGAGNTIYF
v_call: TRBV9; clone_size: NA; j_call: TRBJ2-6; d_call: TRBD1; cdr3_nt: TGTGCCAGCAGCGCCCTAACAGGGGGCGCGTCCGGGGCCAACGTCCTGACTTTC; cdr3_aa: CASSALTGGASGANVLTF
v_call: TRBV19; clone_size: NA; j_call: TRBJ2-5; d_call: TRBD2; cdr3_nt: TGTGCCAGTAGTATTCAGCGGGGGGTTCAGGAGACCCAGTACTTC; cdr3_aa: CASSIQRGVQETQYF
v_call: TRBV7-9; clone_size: NA; j_call: TRBJ1-5; d_call: NA; cdr3_nt: TGTGCCAGCAGCCCCACGGGAAATCAGCCCCAGCATTTT; cdr3_aa: CASSPTGNQPQHF
v_call: TRBV5-6; clone_size: few; j_call: TRBJ2-7; d_call: TRBD2; cdr3_nt: TGTGCCAGCAGCCAGTTCCGGAGCGGGGTTCCCCACGAGCAGTACTTC; cdr3_aa: CASSQFRSGVPHEQYF
v_call: TRBV11-2; clone_size: NA; j_call: TRBJ2-3; d_call: NA; cdr3_nt: TGTGCCAGCAGCCCGCCAGGAGGGGCTAAAGTTACGCAGTATTTT; cdr3_aa: CASSPPGGAKVTQYF
v_call: TRBV7-9; clone_size: few; j_call: TRBJ1-1; d_call: TRBD1; cdr3_nt: TGTGCCAGCAGCGCACAGGGGAGTATGTACACTGAAGCTTTCTTT; cdr3_aa: CASSAQGSMYTEAFF
v_call: TRBV7-2; clone_size: few; j_call: TRBJ2-4; d_call: NA; cdr3_nt: TGTGCCAGCAGGTTCATAACTGGGGGGGCCAAAAACATTCAGTACTTC; cdr3_aa: CASRFITGGAKNIQYF
v_call: TRBV18; clone_size: NA; j_call: TRBJ1-1; d_call: NA; cdr3_nt: TGTGCCAGCTCACGAGGGGGGGCAGCAAAGAACACTGAAGCTTTCTTT; cdr3_aa: CASSRGGAAKNTEAFF
v_call: TRBV5-1; clone_size: once; j_call: TRBJ1-4; d_call: NA; cdr3_nt: TGCGCCAGCAGCGCCCGTGGGCCTAATGAAAAACTGTTTTTT; cdr3_aa: CASSARGPNEKLFF
v_call: TRBV11-2; clone_size: NA; j_call: TRBJ2-7; d_call: TRBD2; cdr3_nt: TGTGCCAGCAGCTTAGTGGGACTAGCGGGAGGTCTGTACTTC; cdr3_aa: CASSLVGLAGGLYF
v_call: TRBV19; clone_size: NA; j_call: TRBJ2-2; d_call: NA; cdr3_nt: TGTGCCAGTAGTGCCTCTCCCGCGGGGAGCTACACCGGGGAGCTGTTTTTT; cdr3_aa: CASSASPAGSYTGELFF
v_call: TRBV29-1; clone_size: NA; j_call: TRBJ1-1; d_call: TRBD1; cdr3_nt: TGCAGCGCCGGGGACAGGGGGTGGGCTGAAGCTTTCTTT; cdr3_aa: CSAGDRGWAEAFF
v_call: TRBV20-1; clone_size: NA; j_call: TRBJ2-1; d_call: NA; cdr3_nt: TGCAGTGCTAGTCGGGGGGAGCAGTTCTTC; cdr3_aa: CSASRGEQFF
v_call: TRBV10-3; clone_size: once; j_call: TRBJ2-7; d_call: NA; cdr3_nt: TGTGCCATCAGTGAGTCGACCCAGGGCGGCGAGCAGCACTTC; cdr3_aa: CAISESTQGGEQHF
v_call: TRBV5-8; clone_size: NA; j_call: TRBJ2-3; d_call: NA; cdr3_nt: TGTGCCAGCAGCTTGTACCAGGGGTTAGGCACAGATACGCAGTATTTT; cdr3_aa: CASSLYQGLGTDTQYF
v_call: TRBV2; clone_size: once; j_call: TRBJ2-1; d_call: TRBD1; cdr3_nt: TGTGCCAGCAGTCCGGACAGGGGCCCCTACAATGAGCAGTTCTTC; cdr3_aa: CASSPDRGPYNEQFF
v_call: TRBV5-4; clone_size: few; j_call: TRBJ2-1; d_call: NA; cdr3_nt: TGTGCCAGCAGTTCACGCCAGGACAATGAGCAGTTCTTC; cdr3_aa: CASSSRQDNEQFF